The 3 T cell receptor beta chains reported below all come from one sample, sequenced in a study of T cells after yellow fever vaccination. TCRdb reprocessed the 5' RACE reads with MiXCR, giving one entry per CDR3 protein. The profile shows roughly 150,000 distinct CDR3 sequences, approximately 6.6% of them singletons. Material: CD4+ T cells sorted from PBMCs, obtained 10 days after the yellow fever booster vaccination. These receptors were obtained from a young man who received the YFV17D yellow fever vaccine.

This clonotype was seen ten or more times. The chain has TRBV7-2 and TRBJ2-7; the D gene is possibly TRBD2 (6 bases). V gave up 8 bases and J gave up 3 bases, with 14 bases separating them. The V gene's germline CDR1 is SGHTA and CDR2 FQGNSA. This CDR3 contains 13 residues. CDR3 residues: CASGGRLFYEQYF. The CDR3 coding sequence is TGTGCCAGCGGAGGGAGACTTTTCTACGAGCAGTACTTC. The complete variable domain, with remaining parts taken from reference TRBV7-2 and TRBJ2-7, reads GAGVSQSPSNKVTEKGKDVELRCDPISGHTALYWYRQSLGQGLEFLIYFQGNSAPDKSGLPSDRFSAERTGGSVSTLTIQRTQQEDSAVYLCASGGRLFYEQYFGPGTRLTVT.

This clonotype occurred many times. The gene calls are TRBV12-3 or TRBV12-4 and TRBJ2-7; 14 bases align to TRBD2. After removal of 5 bases from V and 7 bases from J, the junction contained 1 base not matched to a gene. The CDR3 has 13 residues. CDR3 in amino acids: CASSGTSGSEQYF. For the CDR3, the DNA is TGTGCCAGCAGTGGGACTAGCGGGAGTGAGCAGTACTTC.

This clonotype was observed many times. This rearrangement joins TRBV7-2 to TRBJ2-7, with 8 positions matching TRBD2. The length of the CDR3 is 17 residues. Unmatched junction bases numbered 17, after V lost 4 bases and J lost 6 bases. The germline V gene has CDR1 SGHTA and CDR2 FQGNSA. This chain's CDR3 is CASSSPGGGTPGSEQYF. As DNA, the CDR3 is TGTGCCAGCAGCTCCCCGGGGGGGGGAACACCTGGTAGCGAGCAGTACTTC.